A selection of T cell receptor beta chains follows, all from one sample in a study of type 1 regulatory T cells. TCRdb reanalysed the reads using MiXCR and keeps one entry per CDR3 protein. Of approximately 100,000 distinct CDR3 sequences listed, 31% are singletons. The sequencing sample was made of CD4+ T cells, either the whole sample or a sorted fraction (not recorded which). These receptors originate from a human donor in good health. Each CDR3 is given with its conserved first and last residue. A D gene is named only where the DNA matches it firmly. Clone size appears in some rows only: once, few, many, or a class for an expanded clone.

D: NA
size: NA
V: TRBV7-6
J: TRBJ2-1
CDR3: CASSLVAGASYNEQFF
DNA: TGTGCCAGCAGCTTAGTCGCGGGGGCAAGCTACAATGAGCAGTTCTTC

D: NA
size: NA
V: TRBV20-1
J: TRBJ1-2
CDR3: CSARTGSSGYTF
DNA: TGCAGTGCCCGAACGGGGAGCAGTGGCTACACCTTC

D: TRBD2
size: NA
V: TRBV5-5
J: TRBJ2-1
CDR3: CASSLVRLAGVNEQFF
DNA: TGTGCCAGCAGCTTGGTCAGGCTAGCGGGGGTAAATGAGCAGTTCTTC

D: NA
size: NA
V: TRBV5-5
J: TRBJ2-2
CDR3: CASSLGQATGELFF
DNA: TGTGCCAGCAGCTTGGGACAGGCGACCGGGGAGCTGTTTTTT

D: TRBD1
size: few
V: TRBV20-1
J: TRBJ2-7
CDR3: CSARVVRQGSYEQYF
DNA: TGCAGTGCTAGAGTGGTTCGACAGGGTTCTTACGAGCAGTACTTC

D: NA
size: NA
V: TRBV4-1
J: TRBJ2-3
CDR3: CASSQDFQDRWNTDTQYF
DNA: TGCGCCAGCAGCCAAGATTTTCAAGACAGGTGGAACACAGATACGCAGTATTTT

D: TRBD2
size: NA
V: TRBV5-5
J: TRBJ2-3
CDR3: CASSLWLAGSTDTQYF
DNA: TGTGCCAGCAGCTTGTGGCTAGCGGGTAGCACAGATACGCAGTATTTT

D: NA
size: NA
V: TRBV7-2
J: TRBJ1-4
CDR3: CASSLVPTERSEKLFF
DNA: TGTGCCAGCAGCTTAGTGCCGACCGAGAGGAGTGAAAAACTGTTTTTT

D: TRBD2
size: few
V: TRBV20-1
J: TRBJ2-4
CDR3: CSARGLAELAKNIQYF
DNA: TGCAGTGCTAGAGGACTAGCGGAGCTAGCCAAAAACATTCAGTACTTC

D: NA
size: NA
V: TRBV5-5
J: TRBJ2-3
CDR3: CASSLIPDTQYF
DNA: TGTGCCAGCAGCTTGATACCAGATACGCAGTATTTT

D: NA
size: NA
V: TRBV3-1
J: TRBJ2-1
CDR3: CASSQGGTDEQFF
DNA: TGTGCCAGCAGCCAAGGGGGGACGGATGAGCAGTTCTTC

D: NA
size: few
V: TRBV9
J: TRBJ1-4
CDR3: CASSFPTGGNEKLFF
DNA: TGTGCCAGCAGCTTTCCAACAGGAGGTAATGAAAAACTGTTTTTT

D: NA
size: NA
V: TRBV2
J: TRBJ2-2
CDR3: CARRVDTGELFF
DNA: TGTGCCAGAAGAGTGGACACCGGGGAGCTGTTTTTT

D: TRBD2
size: few
V: TRBV18
J: TRBJ2-1
CDR3: CASSPWGMKTSGNNEQFF
DNA: TGTGCCAGCTCACCATGGGGTATGAAGACTAGCGGGAACAATGAGCAGTTCTTC

D: NA
size: NA
V: TRBV7-6
J: TRBJ2-1
CDR3: CASSLRWSGEQFF
DNA: TGTGCCAGCAGCTTACGTTGGTCGGGTGAGCAGTTCTTC

D: NA
size: few
V: TRBV2
J: TRBJ1-4
CDR3: CASSERGKWEKLFF
DNA: TGTGCCAGCAGTGAACGGGGAAAGTGGGAGAAACTGTTTTTT

D: TRBD2
size: few
V: TRBV24-1
J: TRBJ2-1
CDR3: CATSEASGRVINGEQFF
DNA: TGTGCCACCAGTGAAGCTAGCGGGAGGGTAATCAACGGTGAGCAGTTCTTC

D: NA
size: few
V: TRBV28
J: TRBJ2-1
CDR3: CASSFGSGWNEQFF
DNA: TGTGCCAGCAGTTTTGGTTCCGGGTGGAATGAGCAGTTCTTC

D: NA
size: once
V: TRBV5-1
J: TRBJ2-3
CDR3: CASSAGVGPDTQYF
DNA: TGCGCCAGCAGCGCAGGGGTCGGCCCAGATACGCAGTATTTT

D: TRBD1
size: NA
V: TRBV19
J: TRBJ2-1
CDR3: CASSRGTGGDEQFF
DNA: TGTGCCAGCTCCCGCGGGACAGGGGGCGATGAGCAGTTCTTC

D: NA
size: few
V: TRBV25-1
J: TRBJ2-3
CDR3: CASQNRGISDTQYF
DNA: TGTGCCTCTCAGAATAGGGGCATATCGGATACGCAGTATTTT

D: NA
size: NA
V: TRBV4-3
J: TRBJ2-1
CDR3: CASSQEGRDNEQFF
DNA: TGCGCCAGCAGCCAAGAGGGTCGAGACAATGAGCAGTTCTTC

D: TRBD1
size: few
V: TRBV7-9
J: TRBJ1-1
CDR3: CASSRQGGTEAFF
DNA: TGTGCCAGCAGCCGACAGGGGGGGACTGAAGCTTTCTTT

D: NA
size: NA
V: TRBV7-9
J: TRBJ1-3
CDR3: CASSLEAGSAGNTIYF
DNA: TGTGCCAGCAGCTTAGAGGCAGGGTCGGCTGGAAACACCATATATTTT

D: NA
size: few
V: TRBV27
J: TRBJ2-7
CDR3: CASSLSSFGRTHSYEQYF
DNA: TGTGCCAGCAGTTTATCGAGTTTCGGGCGTACCCACTCCTACGAGCAGTACTTC

D: NA
size: NA
V: TRBV5-4
J: TRBJ2-1
CDR3: CASSSPNLEQFF
DNA: TGTGCCAGCAGCTCGCCTAACTTGGAGCAGTTCTTC

D: TRBD2
size: NA
V: TRBV19
J: TRBJ2-5
CDR3: CASRDGTSSETQYF
DNA: TGTGCCAGTAGAGACGGGACTAGCAGCGAGACCCAGTACTTC

D: TRBD1
size: NA
V: TRBV6-6
J: TRBJ1-1
CDR3: CANRGTGNTEAFF
DNA: TGTGCCAACAGGGGCACAGGGAACACTGAAGCTTTCTTT

D: NA
size: NA
V: TRBV20-1
J: TRBJ1-6
CDR3: CSARDGGLRGSPLHF
DNA: TGCAGTGCTAGAGATGGGGGACTTAGGGGTTCACCCCTCCACTTT

D: TRBD2
size: NA
V: TRBV7-2
J: TRBJ2-5
CDR3: CASSFTTSGSQTQYF
DNA: TGTGCCAGCAGCTTTACCACTAGCGGGAGTCAGACCCAGTACTTC

D: TRBD2
size: NA
V: TRBV19
J: TRBJ2-1
CDR3: CASNPGLAGDLSEQFF
DNA: TGTGCCAGCAACCCCGGACTAGCGGGAGATCTATCTGAGCAGTTCTTC

D: NA
size: many
V: TRBV18
J: TRBJ1-2
CDR3: CASSPQGEEGYTF
DNA: TGTGCCAGCTCACCGCAGGGAGAGGAGGGCTACACCTTC

D: TRBD1
size: once
V: TRBV29-1
J: TRBJ1-5
CDR3: CSVRTGRSQPQHF
DNA: TGCAGCGTTAGGACAGGGAGAAGCCAGCCCCAGCATTTT

D: NA
size: few
V: TRBV5-1
J: TRBJ2-3
CDR3: CASSLRGMGTDTQYF
DNA: TGCGCCAGCAGCCTGCGCGGGATGGGCACAGATACGCAGTATTTT

D: NA
size: NA
V: TRBV5-1
J: TRBJ2-2
CDR3: CASSVHRVDTGELFF
DNA: TGCGCCAGCAGCGTGCACAGGGTGGACACCGGGGAGCTGTTTTTT

D: NA
size: NA
V: TRBV27
J: TRBJ2-2
CDR3: CASSRDFYTGELFF
DNA: TGTGCCAGCAGTCGGGACTTTTACACCGGGGAGCTGTTTTTT

D: NA
size: NA
V: TRBV9
J: TRBJ1-6
CDR3: CASSVRLNSPLHF
DNA: TGTGCCAGCAGCGTTCGGTTGAATTCACCCCTCCACTTT

D: TRBD2
size: NA
V: TRBV20-1
J: TRBJ2-3
CDR3: CSASSLAGDWDTQYF
DNA: TGCAGTGCTAGTTCTCTAGCGGGAGATTGGGATACGCAGTATTTT

D: TRBD2
size: few
V: TRBV6-2/TRBV6-3
J: TRBJ2-7
CDR3: CASSYLAGASAEQYF
DNA: TGTGCCAGCAGTTACTTAGCGGGAGCTTCGGCCGAGCAGTACTTC

D: NA
size: few
V: TRBV2
J: TRBJ2-2
CDR3: CASSENYYGGELFF
DNA: TGTGCCAGCAGTGAAAACTACTATGGCGGGGAGCTGTTTTTT

D: NA
size: once
V: TRBV6-4
J: TRBJ2-2
CDR3: CASSDSSTGELFF
DNA: TGTGCCAGCAGTGACTCAAGCACCGGGGAGCTGTTTTTT

D: TRBD1
size: NA
V: TRBV5-1
J: TRBJ2-5
CDR3: CASSLYRTGMGETQYF
DNA: TGCGCCAGCAGCTTATACAGGACAGGGATGGGTGAGACCCAGTACTTC

D: NA
size: few
V: TRBV7-8
J: TRBJ2-1
CDR3: CASSLVSNRGRNEQFF
DNA: TGTGCCAGCAGCTTAGTTTCGAACCGGGGAAGAAATGAGCAGTTCTTC

D: TRBD1
size: NA
V: TRBV5-1
J: TRBJ2-7
CDR3: CASSLARDRPSYEQYF
DNA: TGCGCCAGCAGCTTGGCCCGGGACAGGCCCTCCTACGAGCAGTACTTC

D: TRBD1
size: NA
V: TRBV12-3/TRBV12-4
J: TRBJ2-7
CDR3: CASGTGTDAYEQYF
DNA: TGTGCCAGCGGAACCGGGACAGATGCCTACGAGCAGTACTTC

D: NA
size: NA
V: TRBV7-9
J: TRBJ1-4
CDR3: CASSPGLTGEKLFF
DNA: TGTGCCAGCAGCCCCGGGCTGACAGGCGAAAAACTGTTTTTT

D: NA
size: NA
V: TRBV7-2
J: TRBJ2-7
CDR3: CASSLTKPYEQYF
DNA: TGTGCCAGCAGCCTGACAAAACCCTACGAGCAGTACTTC

D: NA
size: NA
V: TRBV7-2
J: TRBJ1-3
CDR3: CASTYSGNTIYF
DNA: TGTGCCAGCACTTACTCTGGAAACACCATATATTTT

D: TRBD1
size: NA
V: TRBV7-8
J: TRBJ2-7
CDR3: CASSLRYRGGYEQYF
DNA: TGTGCCAGCAGCTTACGGTACAGGGGCGGCTACGAGCAGTACTTC

D: TRBD1
size: NA
V: TRBV7-2
J: TRBJ2-2
CDR3: CASSSGQPNTGELFF
DNA: TGTGCCAGCAGCTCGGGACAGCCGAACACCGGGGAGCTGTTTTTT

D: NA
size: NA
V: TRBV7-2
J: TRBJ2-7
CDR3: CASSLEGLDEQYF
DNA: TGTGCCAGCAGCTTAGAGGGTTTAGACGAGCAGTACTTC

D: TRBD2
size: NA
V: TRBV5-1
J: TRBJ2-1
CDR3: CASSSSSGSSSYNEQFF
DNA: TGCGCCAGCAGCTCCTCTAGCGGGAGCTCCTCCTACAATGAGCAGTTCTTC

D: NA
size: few
V: TRBV18
J: TRBJ2-5
CDR3: CASSPSGETQYF
DNA: TGTGCCAGCTCACCTAGCGGAGAGACCCAGTACTTC

D: TRBD1
size: NA
V: TRBV7-2
J: TRBJ2-7
CDR3: CASNPWARQGFAYEQYF
DNA: TGTGCCAGCAACCCATGGGCTAGACAGGGATTTGCCTACGAGCAGTACTTC